This TCR beta chain stems from a study of sequential checkpoint blockade in melanoma. Study in general: Randomization was 1:1 between first-line nivolumab→ipilimumab and ipilimumab→nivolumab. 85 to 95 pretreatment tumor DNA samples were TCRβ immunosequenced.

Treatment in this sample: randomized to nivolumab then ipilimumab (arm A) or the reverse (arm B). DNA-damaging chemotherapy had not been given to any patient beforehand. Germline values: CDR1 SGHNT, CDR2 YENEEA. The CDR3 length is 14 residues. Trimming left V 4 bases short and J 1 base short, with 10 bases between. Assay used: immunoSEQ multiplex PCR; TCRdb lists only in-frame clones, some missing. Found here are about 10,000 clones, around 30% of them singletons; the top ten hold roughly 24%. The sequence was obtained from a human donor with melanoma. Sample: tumor tissue (inferred from file names), taken from a patient given nivolumab and ipilimumab in sequence. The V call is TRBV11-3, the J call TRBJ2-5; D is undetermined. CDR3 DNA: TGTGCCAGCAGCTCCTCCCGGCTCCAAGAGACCCAGTACTTC. It translates to CASSSSRLQETQYF.